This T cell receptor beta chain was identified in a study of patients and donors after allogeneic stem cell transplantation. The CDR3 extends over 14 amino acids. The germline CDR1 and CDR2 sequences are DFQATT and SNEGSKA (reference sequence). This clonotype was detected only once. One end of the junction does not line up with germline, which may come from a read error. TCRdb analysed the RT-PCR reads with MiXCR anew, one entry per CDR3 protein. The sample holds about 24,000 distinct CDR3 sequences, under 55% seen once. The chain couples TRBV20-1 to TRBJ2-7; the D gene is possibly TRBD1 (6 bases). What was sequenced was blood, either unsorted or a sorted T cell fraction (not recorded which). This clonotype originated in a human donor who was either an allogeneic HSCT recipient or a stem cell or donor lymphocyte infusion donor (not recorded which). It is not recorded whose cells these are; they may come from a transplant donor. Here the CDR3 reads CSARIWDISNEQYF. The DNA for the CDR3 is TGCAGTGCTAGAATCTGGGACATCTCCAACGAGCAGTACTTC.